These T cell receptor beta chains were read from a single sample in a study of cytotoxic CD8 clonotypes in ibrutinib-treated CLL. Clones were sequenced by immunoSEQ multiplex PCR, and TCRdb holds only the in-frame ones, with some missing. The sample lists approximately 120,000 clones, 80% to 90% occurring once. This material consisted of PBMCs, taken after 24 months of ibrutinib treatment. These receptors all stem from a human donor with chronic lymphocytic leukemia. Both conserved end residues are trimmed from each CDR3. Fields, in order: J gene, V gene, CDR3 protein.

J gene: TRBJ2-1
V gene: TRBV7-2
CDR3 protein: ASSPLGLAGGNEQF

J gene: TRBJ2-3
V gene: TRBV5-1
CDR3 protein: ASSLAVGGTDTQY

J gene: TRBJ1-2
V gene: TRBV9
CDR3 protein: ASSASVGVSGNYGYT

J gene: TRBJ2-5
V gene: TRBV5-1
CDR3 protein: ASSFGLRGSGAETQY

J gene: TRBJ1-2
V gene: TRBV7-2
CDR3 protein: ASSLAQPGQAQGGYT

J gene: TRBJ1-1
V gene: TRBV6-1
CDR3 protein: ASSDPGLGATNTEAF

J gene: TRBJ1-2
V gene: TRBV18
CDR3 protein: ASSPSGANYGYT

J gene: TRBJ2-5
V gene: TRBV5-1
CDR3 protein: ASSLRRGQTQY

J gene: TRBJ2-3
V gene: TRBV9
CDR3 protein: ASSVGGGETTDTQY

J gene: TRBJ2-7
V gene: TRBV7-2
CDR3 protein: ASSLVGQPDYEQY

J gene: TRBJ1-1
V gene: TRBV4-1
CDR3 protein: ASSHDTSGTPSKEAF

J gene: TRBJ2-2
V gene: TRBV7-3
CDR3 protein: ASSSRTSGDGGELF

J gene: TRBJ2-5
V gene: TRBV7-2
CDR3 protein: ASSSSGGTYQETQY

J gene: TRBJ1-1
V gene: TRBV6-5
CDR3 protein: ASSYRGSMNTEAF

J gene: TRBJ1-4
V gene: TRBV19
CDR3 protein: ASEDRFNEKLF

J gene: TRBJ1-5
V gene: TRBV6-6
CDR3 protein: ATQTTGFGSQPQH

J gene: TRBJ2-7
V gene: TRBV7-8
CDR3 protein: ASSLYRIPYEQY

J gene: TRBJ2-5
V gene: TRBV7-9
CDR3 protein: ASSFGGQETQY

J gene: TRBJ2-7
V gene: TRBV2
CDR3 protein: ASRLRGSSYEQY

J gene: TRBJ2-3
V gene: TRBV7-8
CDR3 protein: ASSSFADTQY

J gene: TRBJ1-4
V gene: TRBV28
CDR3 protein: ASSFKTEEKLF

J gene: TRBJ1-2
V gene: TRBV6-1
CDR3 protein: ATGRGGYGYT

J gene: TRBJ2-3
V gene: TRBV6-1
CDR3 protein: ASSGSKGHTQY

J gene: TRBJ1-1
V gene: TRBV23-1
CDR3 protein: ASSPIGATDRGLGEAF

J gene: TRBJ2-1
V gene: TRBV27
CDR3 protein: ASSLKIGGSYNEQF

J gene: TRBJ1-3
V gene: TRBV10-3
CDR3 protein: AIRGGGNTIY

J gene: TRBJ2-5
V gene: TRBV7-3
CDR3 protein: ASSPGGAQETQY